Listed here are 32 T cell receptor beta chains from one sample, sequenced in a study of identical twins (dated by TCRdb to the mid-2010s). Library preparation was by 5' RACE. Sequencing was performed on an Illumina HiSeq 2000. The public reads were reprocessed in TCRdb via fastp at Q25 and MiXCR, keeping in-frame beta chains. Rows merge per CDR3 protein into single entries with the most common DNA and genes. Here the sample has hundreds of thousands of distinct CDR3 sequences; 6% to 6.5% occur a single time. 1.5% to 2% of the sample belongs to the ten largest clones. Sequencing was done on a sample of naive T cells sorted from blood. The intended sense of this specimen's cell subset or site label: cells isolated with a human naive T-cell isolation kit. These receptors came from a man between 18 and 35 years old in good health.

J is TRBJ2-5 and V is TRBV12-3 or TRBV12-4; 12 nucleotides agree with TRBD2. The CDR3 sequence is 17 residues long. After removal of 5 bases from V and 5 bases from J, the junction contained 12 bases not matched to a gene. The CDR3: CASSNPMGLAGAETQYF. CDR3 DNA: TGTGCCAGCAGTAATCCCATGGGACTAGCGGGCGCCGAGACCCAGTACTTC.

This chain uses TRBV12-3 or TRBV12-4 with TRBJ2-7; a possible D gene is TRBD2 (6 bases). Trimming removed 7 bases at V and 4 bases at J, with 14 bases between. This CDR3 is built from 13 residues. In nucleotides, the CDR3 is TGTGCCAGCAATGGGGGTGGGACTTACGAGCAGTACTTC. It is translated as CASNGGGTYEQYF.

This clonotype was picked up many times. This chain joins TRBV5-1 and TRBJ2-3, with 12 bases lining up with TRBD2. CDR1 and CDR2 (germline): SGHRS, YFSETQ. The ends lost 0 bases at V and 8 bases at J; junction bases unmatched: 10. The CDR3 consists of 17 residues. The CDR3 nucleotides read TGCGCCAGCAGCTTGGGGGTCCTAGCGGGAGGGCCGATTACGCAGTATTTT. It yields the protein CASSLGVLAGGPITQYF. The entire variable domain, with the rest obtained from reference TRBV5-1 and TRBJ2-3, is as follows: KAGVTQTPRYLIKTRGQQVTLSCSPISGHRSVSWYQQTPGQGLQFLFEYFSETQRNKGNFPGRFSGRQFSNSRSEMNVSTLELGDSALYLCASSLGVLAGGPITQYFGPGTRLTVL.

DNA for the CDR3: TGTGCCAGCAGCTTAGCGGGGTCTACCGGACCCTCTGGAAACACCATATATTTT. It codes for CASSLAGSTGPSGNTIYF. The chain combines TRBV11-1 with TRBJ1-3; D is uncertain. Trimming took off 0 bases at V and 0 bases at J, with 15 bases between the two ends. The CDR3 has 18 residues. Germline assignment: CDR1 SGHAT and CDR2 FQDESV (reference sequence).

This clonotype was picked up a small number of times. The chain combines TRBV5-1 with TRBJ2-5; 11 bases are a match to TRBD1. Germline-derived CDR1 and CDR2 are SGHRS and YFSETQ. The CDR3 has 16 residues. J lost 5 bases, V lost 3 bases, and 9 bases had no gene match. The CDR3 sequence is CASSSGTGGRWETQYF. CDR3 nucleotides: TGCGCCAGCAGCTCAGGGACAGGGGGTCGATGGGAGACCCAGTACTTC. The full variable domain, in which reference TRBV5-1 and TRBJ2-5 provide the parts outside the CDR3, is KAGVTQTPRYLIKTRGQQVTLSCSPISGHRSVSWYQQTPGQGLQFLFEYFSETQRNKGNFPGRFSGRQFSNSRSEMNVSTLELGDSALYLCASSSGTGGRWETQYFGPGTRLLVL.

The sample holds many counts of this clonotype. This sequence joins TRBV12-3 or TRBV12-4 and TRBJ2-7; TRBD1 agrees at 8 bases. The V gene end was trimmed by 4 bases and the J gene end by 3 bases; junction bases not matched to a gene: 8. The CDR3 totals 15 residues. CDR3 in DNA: TGTGCCAGCAGTTCCCGCGGGACAGGACTCTACGAGCAGTACTTC. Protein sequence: CASSSRGTGLYEQYF.

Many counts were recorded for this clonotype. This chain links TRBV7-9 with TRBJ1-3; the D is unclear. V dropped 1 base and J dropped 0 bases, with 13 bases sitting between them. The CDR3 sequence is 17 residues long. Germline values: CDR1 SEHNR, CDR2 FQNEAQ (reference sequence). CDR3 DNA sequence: TGTGCCAGCAGCTTAGTACTCCGAATACTCTCTGGAAACACCATATATTTT. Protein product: CASSLVLRILSGNTIYF.

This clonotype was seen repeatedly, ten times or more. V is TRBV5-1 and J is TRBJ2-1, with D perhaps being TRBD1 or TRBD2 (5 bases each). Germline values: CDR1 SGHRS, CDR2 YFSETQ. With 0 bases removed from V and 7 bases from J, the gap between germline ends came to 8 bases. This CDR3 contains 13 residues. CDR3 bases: TGCGCCAGCAGCTTGGAATGGGGGAATGAGCAGTTCTTC. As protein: CASSLEWGNEQFF.

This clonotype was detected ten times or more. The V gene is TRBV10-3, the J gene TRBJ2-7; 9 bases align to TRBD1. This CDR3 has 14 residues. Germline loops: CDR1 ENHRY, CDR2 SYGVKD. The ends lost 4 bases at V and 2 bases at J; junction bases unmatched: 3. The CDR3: CAISVTGGPYEQYF. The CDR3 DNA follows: TGTGCCATCAGTGTTACAGGGGGCCCCTACGAGCAGTACTTC.

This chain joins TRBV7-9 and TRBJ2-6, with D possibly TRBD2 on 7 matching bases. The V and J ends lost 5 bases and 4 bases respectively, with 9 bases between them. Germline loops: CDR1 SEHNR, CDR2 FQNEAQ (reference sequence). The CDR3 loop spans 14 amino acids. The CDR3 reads CASSPGGGANVLTF. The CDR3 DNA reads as TGTGCCAGCAGCCCGGGGGGCGGGGCCAACGTCCTGACTTTC.

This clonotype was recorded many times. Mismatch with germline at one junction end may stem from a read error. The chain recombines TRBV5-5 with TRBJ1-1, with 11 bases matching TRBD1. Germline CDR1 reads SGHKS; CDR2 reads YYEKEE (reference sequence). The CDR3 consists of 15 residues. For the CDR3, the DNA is TGCGCCAGCAGCATTTCCGGGACAGGGGGCACTGAAGCTTTCTTT. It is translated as CASSISGTGGTEAFF.

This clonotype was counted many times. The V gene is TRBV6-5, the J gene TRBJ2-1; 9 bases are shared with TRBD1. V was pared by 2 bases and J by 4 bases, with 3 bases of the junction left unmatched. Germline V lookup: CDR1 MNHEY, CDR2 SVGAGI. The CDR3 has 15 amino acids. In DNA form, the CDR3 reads TGTGCCAGCAGTTACGCGGGACAGGGTTACAATGAGCAGTTCTTC. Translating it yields CASSYAGQGYNEQFF.

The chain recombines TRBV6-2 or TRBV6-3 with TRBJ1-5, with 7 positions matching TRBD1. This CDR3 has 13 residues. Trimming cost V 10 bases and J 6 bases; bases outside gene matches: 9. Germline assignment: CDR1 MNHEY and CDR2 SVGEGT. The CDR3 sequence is CATRTGGGQPQHF. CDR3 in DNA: TGTGCCACCCGGACAGGTGGAGGTCAGCCCCAGCATTTT.

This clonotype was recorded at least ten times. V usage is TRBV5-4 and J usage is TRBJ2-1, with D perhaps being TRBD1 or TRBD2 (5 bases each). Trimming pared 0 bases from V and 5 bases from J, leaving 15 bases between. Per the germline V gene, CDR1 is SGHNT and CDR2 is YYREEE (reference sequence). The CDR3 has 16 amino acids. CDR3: CASSLDGTTIHNEQFF. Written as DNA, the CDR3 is TGTGCCAGCAGCTTGGATGGGACCACCATTCACAATGAGCAGTTCTTC.

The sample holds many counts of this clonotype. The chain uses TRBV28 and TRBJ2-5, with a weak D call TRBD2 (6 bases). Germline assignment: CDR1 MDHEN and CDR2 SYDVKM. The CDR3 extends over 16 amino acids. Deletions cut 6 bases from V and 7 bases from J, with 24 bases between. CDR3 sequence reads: CASSRSGLPEVGTQYF. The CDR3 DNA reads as TGTGCCAGCAGCCGATCGGGACTTCCGGAGGTCGGGACCCAGTACTTC.

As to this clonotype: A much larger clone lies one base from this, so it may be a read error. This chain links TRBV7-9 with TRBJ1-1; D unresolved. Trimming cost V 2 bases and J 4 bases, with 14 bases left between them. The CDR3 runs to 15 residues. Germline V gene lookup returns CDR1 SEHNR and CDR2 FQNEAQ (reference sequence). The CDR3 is CASSLLGRSSTEAFF. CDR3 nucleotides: TGTGCCAGCAGCTTACTGGGCAGGTCTTCCACTGAAGCTTTCTTT.

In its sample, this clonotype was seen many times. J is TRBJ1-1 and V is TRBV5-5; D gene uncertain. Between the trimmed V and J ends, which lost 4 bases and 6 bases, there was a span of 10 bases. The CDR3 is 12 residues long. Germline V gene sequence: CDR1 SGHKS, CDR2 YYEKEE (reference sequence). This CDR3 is CASSQDFSEAFF. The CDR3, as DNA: TGTGCCAGCAGCCAGGATTTTTCTGAAGCTTTCTTT. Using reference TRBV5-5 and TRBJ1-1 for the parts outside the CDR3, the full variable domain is DAGVTQSPTHLIKTRGQQVTLRCSPISGHKSVSWYQQVLGQGPQFIFQYYEKEERGRGNFPDRFSARQFPNYSSELNVNALLLGDSALYLCASSQDFSEAFFGQGTRLTVV.

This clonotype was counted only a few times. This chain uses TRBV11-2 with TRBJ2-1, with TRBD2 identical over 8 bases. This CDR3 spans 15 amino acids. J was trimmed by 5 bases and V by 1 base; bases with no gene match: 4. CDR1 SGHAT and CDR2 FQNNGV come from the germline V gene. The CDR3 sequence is CASSLGLAPNNEQFF. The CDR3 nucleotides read TGTGCCAGCAGCTTAGGACTAGCGCCTAACAATGAGCAGTTCTTC. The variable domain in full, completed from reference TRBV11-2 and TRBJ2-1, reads EAGVAQSPRYKIIEKRQSVAFWCNPISGHATLYWYQQILGQGPKLLIQFQNNGVVDDSQLPKDRFSAERLKGVDSTLKIQPAKLEDSAVYLCASSLGLAPNNEQFFGPGTRLTVL.

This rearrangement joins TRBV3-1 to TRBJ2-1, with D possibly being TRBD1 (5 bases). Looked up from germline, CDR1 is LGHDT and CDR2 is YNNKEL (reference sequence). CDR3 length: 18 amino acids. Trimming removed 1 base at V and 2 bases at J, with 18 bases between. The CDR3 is CASSQGFRVQGTYNEQFF. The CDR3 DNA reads TGTGCCAGCAGCCAAGGGTTCAGGGTTCAGGGCACCTACAATGAGCAGTTCTTC.

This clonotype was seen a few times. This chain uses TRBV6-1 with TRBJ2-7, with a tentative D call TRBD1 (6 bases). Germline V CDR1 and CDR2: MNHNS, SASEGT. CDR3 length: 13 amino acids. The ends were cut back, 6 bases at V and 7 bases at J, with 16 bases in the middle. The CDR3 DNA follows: TGTGCCAGCAGGAGGGACAAAGTGAGGGAGCAGTACTTC. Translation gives CASRRDKVREQYF.

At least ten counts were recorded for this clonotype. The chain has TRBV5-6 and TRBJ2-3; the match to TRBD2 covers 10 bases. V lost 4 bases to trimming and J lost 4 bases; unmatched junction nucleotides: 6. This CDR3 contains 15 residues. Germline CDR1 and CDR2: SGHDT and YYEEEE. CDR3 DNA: TGTGCCAGCAGCCCGGGACTAGCGATTGCAGATACGCAGTATTTT. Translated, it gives CASSPGLAIADTQYF. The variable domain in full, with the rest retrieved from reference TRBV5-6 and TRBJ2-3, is DAGVTQSPTHLIKTRGQQVTLRCSPKSGHDTVSWYQQALGQGPQFIFQYYEEEERQRGNFPDRFSGHQFPNYSSELNVNALLLGDSALYLCASSPGLAIADTQYFGPGTRLTVL.

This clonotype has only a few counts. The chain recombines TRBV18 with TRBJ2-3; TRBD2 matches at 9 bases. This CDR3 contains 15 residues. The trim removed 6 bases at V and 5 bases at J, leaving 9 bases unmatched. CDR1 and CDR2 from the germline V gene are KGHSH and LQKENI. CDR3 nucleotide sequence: TGTGCCAGCTCCCTAGCGGGATTGGAAATAGATACGCAGTATTTT. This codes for CASSLAGLEIDTQYF. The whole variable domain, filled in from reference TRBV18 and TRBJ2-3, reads NAGVMQNPRHLVRRRGQEARLRCSPMKGHSHVYWYRQLPEEGLKFMVYLQKENIIDESGMPKERFSAEFPKEGPSILRIQQVVRGDSAAYFCASSLAGLEIDTQYFGPGTRLTVL.

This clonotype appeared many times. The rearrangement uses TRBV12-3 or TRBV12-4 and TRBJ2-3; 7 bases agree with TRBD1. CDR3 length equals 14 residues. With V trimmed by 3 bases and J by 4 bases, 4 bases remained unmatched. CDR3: CASSFRQGADTQYF. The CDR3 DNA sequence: TGTGCCAGCAGTTTTCGGCAGGGGGCAGATACGCAGTATTTT.

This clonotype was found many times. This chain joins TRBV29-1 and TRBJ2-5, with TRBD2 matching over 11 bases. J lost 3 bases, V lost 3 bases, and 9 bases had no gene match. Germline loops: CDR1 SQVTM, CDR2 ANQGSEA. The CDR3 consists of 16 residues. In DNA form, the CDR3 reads TGCAGCGTTGAGGGGGGGCTAGCGGGAGGAGAAGAGACCCAGTACTTC. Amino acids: CSVEGGLAGGEETQYF.

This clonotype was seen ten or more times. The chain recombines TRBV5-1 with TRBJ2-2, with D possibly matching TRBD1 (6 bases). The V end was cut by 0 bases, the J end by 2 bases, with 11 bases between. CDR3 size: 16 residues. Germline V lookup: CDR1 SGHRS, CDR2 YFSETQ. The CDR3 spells CASSLAGTPNTGELFF. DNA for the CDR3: TGCGCCAGCAGCTTGGCCGGGACACCAAACACCGGGGAGCTGTTTTTT.

The CDR3 sequence: CASSPGTGMHTGELFF. In DNA, the CDR3 is TGTGCCAGCAGCCCCGGGACAGGGATGCACACCGGGGAGCTGTTTTTT. The genes are TRBV7-7 and TRBJ2-2; 9 bases line up with TRBD1. V lost 5 bases and J lost 3; bases outside the gene matches: 7. The CDR3 runs to 16 residues. The V gene's germline CDR1 is SSHAT and CDR2 FNYEAQ (reference sequence).

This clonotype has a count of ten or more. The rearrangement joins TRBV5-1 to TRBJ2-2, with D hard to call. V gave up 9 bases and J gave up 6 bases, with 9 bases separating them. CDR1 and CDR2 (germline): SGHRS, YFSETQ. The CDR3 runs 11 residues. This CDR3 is CANHGAGELFF. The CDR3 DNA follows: TGCGCCAACCACGGTGCCGGGGAGCTGTTTTTT.

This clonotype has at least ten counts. The CDR3 loop reads CASSLSGDGPDTQYF. The CDR3 DNA sequence: TGCGCCAGCAGCTTGTCAGGGGACGGTCCAGATACGCAGTATTTT. V gene TRBV5-1 combines with J gene TRBJ2-3; TRBD1 might be the D (6 bases). Trimming removed 1 base at V and 4 bases at J, with 13 bases between. This CDR3 spans 15 amino acids. Germline loops: CDR1 SGHRS, CDR2 YFSETQ.

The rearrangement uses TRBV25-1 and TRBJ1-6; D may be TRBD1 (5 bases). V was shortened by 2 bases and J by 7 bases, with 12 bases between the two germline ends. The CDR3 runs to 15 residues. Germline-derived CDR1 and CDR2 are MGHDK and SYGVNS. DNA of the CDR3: TGTGCCAGCAGTGAAGAAGGCAGGGCAAATTCACCCCTCCACTTT. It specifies CASSEEGRANSPLHF.

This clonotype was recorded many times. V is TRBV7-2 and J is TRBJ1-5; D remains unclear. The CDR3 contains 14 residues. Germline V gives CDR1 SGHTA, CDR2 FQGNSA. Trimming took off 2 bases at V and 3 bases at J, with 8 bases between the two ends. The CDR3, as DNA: TGTGCCAGCAGCTTATGGGGAGTCAATCAGCCCCAGCATTTT. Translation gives CASSLWGVNQPQHF.

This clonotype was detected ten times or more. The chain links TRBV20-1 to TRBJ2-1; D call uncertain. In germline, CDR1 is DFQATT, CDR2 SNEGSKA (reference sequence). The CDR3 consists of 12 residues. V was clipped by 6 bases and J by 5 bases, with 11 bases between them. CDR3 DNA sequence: TGCAGTGCCCGAGACGGACACAATGAGCAGTTCTTC. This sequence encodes CSARDGHNEQFF.

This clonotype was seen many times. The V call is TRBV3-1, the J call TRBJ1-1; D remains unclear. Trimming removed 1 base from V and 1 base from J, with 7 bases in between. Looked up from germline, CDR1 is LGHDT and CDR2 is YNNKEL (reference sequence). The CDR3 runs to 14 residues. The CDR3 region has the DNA TGTGCCAGCAGCCAAGGACTGGGGAACACTGAAGCTTTCTTT. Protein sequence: CASSQGLGNTEAFF.